This T cell receptor beta chain was retrieved from a study of blood T cell repertoires in COVID-19. Study context: Material from acute and convalescent COVID-19 was sourced from the United States, Italy and Spain.

This clone was recorded only once. Germline trimming cut 6 bases from V and 8 bases from J; bases unmatched to any gene: 7. The CDR3 consists of 14 residues. CDR1 is LNHDA, CDR2 SQIVND, per germline (reference sequence). In the authors' workflow: Amplification with reference gene primers provided the estimates of nucleated cell counts. Repertoires were generated with immunoSEQ multiplex PCR, while TCRdb's copy carries only in-frame clones and drops some. The V and J calls and clone size are taken from that table; D and trimming were inferred from the DNA. This table has about 110,000 clones, approximately 80% appearing once.

The receptor was derived from a woman older than 75 with active or convalescent COVID-19. Sequencing was done on a sample of peripheral blood. This chain joins TRBV19 and TRBJ1-4; 9 nucleotides match TRBD1. The CDR3 spells CASRKDRGREKLFF. The CDR3 DNA reads as TGTGCCAGTAGAAAGGACAGGGGACGAGAAAAACTGTTTTTT.